A selection of T cell receptor beta chains follows, all from one sample in a study of response to subunit inactivated influenza vaccine. One entry per CDR3 protein results from TCRdb running MiXCR on the RT-PCR reads. The table records about 240,000 distinct CDR3 sequences, 10% to 15% of them present only once. Material: non-naive T cells sorted from PBMCs, obtained 14 days before vaccination. These receptors were collected from a man aged 45-60 years who received an inactivated influenza vaccine. The CDR3 runs from the conserved cysteine through the conserved F or W. Each record gives: clone size, V gene, J gene, D gene, CDR3 protein. D genes are given only for firm matches. For some rows the clone size is stated as once, few or many, or as a class when expanded; others skip it.

>few|TRBV14|TRBJ1-1|.
CASSQYRWGNTEAFF
>.|TRBV6-1|TRBJ1-5|.
CASSEVGNNQPQHF
>many|TRBV5-4|TRBJ2-1|.
CASSSPGPDEQFF
>few|TRBV9|TRBJ2-3|.
CASSVTTLPDTQYF
>.|TRBV6-5|TRBJ1-1|.
CASSYLGREAFF
>few|TRBV28|TRBJ2-1|.
CATGGGLTYNEQFF
>many|TRBV25-1|TRBJ2-7|TRBD1
CASRTGGSEQYF
>few|TRBV5-1|TRBJ2-2|.
CASSLRGDSGELFF
>.|TRBV19|TRBJ2-1|.
CASSSSLAVYNEQFF
>.|TRBV11-2|TRBJ1-2|.
CASSLEVGRLASYGYTF
>few|TRBV10-3|TRBJ2-5|TRBD2
CAISDTSGGQETQYF
>.|TRBV10-2|TRBJ2-7|TRBD2
CASRETSGGVFYEQYF
>many|TRBV12-3/TRBV12-4|TRBJ1-1|TRBD1
CASSLGGTGLSTEAFF
>few|TRBV29-1|TRBJ2-3|TRBD1
CSVRGQGATDTQYF
>many|TRBV19|TRBJ1-1|.
CASRKGGPMNTEAFF